Listed below are T cell receptor beta chains from one sample, sequenced in a study of cytomegalovirus exposure and HLA in healthy donors. Using immunoSEQ multiplex PCR, the repertoire was profiled, and TCRdb retains in-frame clones only, with some absent. The sample records around 150,000 clones, almost 85% being singletons. The sequencing sample was made of PBMCs. These receptors were taken from a man between 25 and 39 years old in good health and CMV-seropositive. CDR3s include the opening cysteine and the closing phenylalanine or tryptophan. D genes are given only for firm matches. Expanded clones get a size class; other rows say once, few or many, or leave the size out.

j_call v_call clone_size d_call cdr3_aa cdr3_nt
TRBJ2-1 TRBV6-5 NA TRBD2 CASSYRTSGRYNEQFF TGTGCCAGCAGTTACCGGACTAGCGGGAGATACAATGAGCAGTTCTTC
TRBJ2-2 TRBV29-1 NA NA CSVEGQGPGELFF TGCAGCGTTGAGGGCCAGGGCCCCGGGGAGCTGTTTTTT
TRBJ1-5 TRBV28 NA NA CASRVDRVTSNQPQHF TGTGCCAGCAGAGTCGATCGGGTAACAAGCAATCAGCCCCAGCATTTT
TRBJ1-1 TRBV4-2 NA TRBD1 CASSWDSMNTEAFF TGTGCCAGCAGCTGGGACAGCATGAACACTGAAGCTTTCTTT
TRBJ1-5 TRBV9 NA TRBD1 CASSAGQGAGQPQHF TGTGCCAGCAGCGCCGGACAGGGGGCAGGACAGCCCCAGCATTTT
TRBJ2-7 TRBV5-6 few NA CASSLPGSTAHEQYF TGTGCCAGCAGCTTGCCCGGGTCGACGGCCCACGAGCAGTACTTC
TRBJ2-3 TRBV2 NA TRBD1 CASRADRADTQYF TGTGCCAGCAGGGCGGACAGGGCTGATACGCAGTATTTT
TRBJ1-2 TRBV6-5 NA TRBD1 CASNGQGAPGYTF TGTGCCAGCAACGGACAGGGGGCCCCTGGCTACACCTTC
TRBJ2-2 TRBV19 NA NA CASTGGPGELFF TGTGCCAGTACGGGGGGCCCCGGGGAGCTGTTTTTT
TRBJ2-3 TRBV29-1 once TRBD2 CSVGNSGSTDTQYF TGCAGCGTTGGCAATAGCGGGAGCACAGATACGCAGTATTTT
TRBJ1-1 TRBV7-8 NA NA CASSRDGGLGTEAFF TGTGCCAGCAGCCGCGACGGGGGGCTGGGCACTGAAGCTTTCTTT
TRBJ2-5 TRBV5-1 once NA CASSSPGRGSETQYF TGCGCCAGCAGCTCCCCGGGACGGGGGTCAGAGACCCAGTACTTC
TRBJ1-2 TRBV25-1 NA NA CASSEYNLGQGYGYTF TGTGCCAGCAGTGAATATAACCTGGGACAAGGCTATGGCTACACCTTC
TRBJ2-3 TRBV13 NA TRBD1 CASSLGSGTGSTDTQYF TGTGCCAGCAGCTTAGGCTCCGGGACAGGGAGCACAGATACGCAGTATTTT
TRBJ2-2 TRBV20-1 few NA CSARLVGELFF TGCAGTGCGAGGTTGGTCGGGGAGCTGTTTTTT
TRBJ2-3 TRBV9 NA TRBD2 CASSVAPGLAGSAPDTQYF TGTGCCAGCAGCGTGGCGCCGGGACTAGCGGGATCAGCCCCGGATACGCAGTATTTT
TRBJ1-2 TRBV5-1 NA NA CASSPDSNYGYTF TGCGCCAGCAGCCCGGACAGCAACTATGGCTACACCTTC
TRBJ2-5 TRBV7-9 NA TRBD1 CASSPGGLETQYF TGTGCCAGCAGCCCAGGGGGCCTGGAGACCCAGTACTTC
TRBJ2-3 TRBV7-9 NA TRBD2 CASSPGEGTQYF TGTGCCAGCAGCCCCGGGGAGGGTACGCAGTATTTT
TRBJ2-1 TRBV10-3 NA NA CATQSGEGEQFF TGTGCCACCCAGAGCGGAGAAGGGGAGCAGTTCTTC
TRBJ1-2 TRBV20-1 NA NA CSAYIYGYTF TGCAGTGCTTATATCTATGGCTACACCTTC
TRBJ2-3 TRBV5-1 NA NA CASSRGGTSTDTQYF TGCGCCAGCAGTAGAGGCGGGACCAGCACAGATACGCAGTATTTT
TRBJ1-2 TRBV25-1 NA NA CASSEYSRVEHGYTF TGTGCCAGCAGTGAATATTCCAGGGTGGAACATGGCTACACCTTC
TRBJ2-6 TRBV9 NA TRBD1 CASQGQGTSGANVLTF TGTGCCAGCCAGGGACAGGGGACGTCTGGGGCCAACGTCCTGACTTTC
TRBJ2-7 TRBV11-3 NA TRBD2 CASSLGKTSGSSYEQYF TGTGCCAGCAGCTTAGGCAAGACTAGCGGGAGCTCCTACGAGCAGTACTTC
TRBJ2-2 TRBV7-3 NA NA CASSLIPTTGELFF TGTGCCAGCAGCTTAATTCCTACCACCGGGGAGCTGTTTTTT
TRBJ1-2 TRBV7-8 NA NA CASSPDSNYGYTF TGTGCCAGCAGCCCCGACAGCAACTATGGCTACACCTTC
TRBJ1-5 TRBV7-8 NA NA CASSGEKNQPQHF TGTGCCAGCAGCGGGGAGAAGAATCAGCCCCAGCATTTT
TRBJ1-2 TRBV2 few NA CASRVGQGIGYTF TGTGCCAGCAGAGTTGGTCAGGGGATCGGCTACACCTTC
TRBJ1-2 TRBV6-4 few TRBD1 CASPFDRGPIYGYTF TGTGCCAGTCCCTTCGACAGGGGGCCAATCTATGGCTACACCTTC
TRBJ1-3 TRBV25-1 NA NA CASSEYGRGASGNTIYF TGTGCCAGCAGTGAATATGGGCGGGGGGCCTCTGGAAACACCATATATTTT
TRBJ2-3 TRBV29-1 NA NA CSVFSNPRTDTQYF TGCAGCGTTTTTAGTAACCCACGCACAGATACGCAGTATTTT
TRBJ1-1 TRBV7-9 once TRBD1 CASSRRGRENTEAFF TGTGCCAGCAGCCGCAGGGGGCGGGAGAACACTGAAGCTTTCTTT
TRBJ1-5 TRBV6-6 NA TRBD1 CASSYSTGGDQPQHF TGTGCCAGCAGTTACTCGACAGGGGGCGATCAGCCCCAGCATTTT
TRBJ1-1 TRBV13 NA NA CASSLDPRLLTTEAFF TGTGCCAGCAGCTTAGACCCGCGTTTGCTTACCACTGAAGCTTTCTTT
TRBJ2-5 TRBV20-1 once NA CSASYQETQYF TGCAGTGCATCGTACCAAGAGACCCAGTACTTC
TRBJ2-5 TRBV21-1 NA NA CASSSGQGGETQYF TGTGCCAGCAGCAGTGGACAGGGTGGAGAGACCCAGTACTTC
TRBJ1-1 TRBV29-1 NA TRBD1 CSVTGGENTEAFF TGCAGCGTAACAGGGGGAGAGAACACTGAAGCTTTCTTT
TRBJ2-7 TRBV10-3 NA TRBD1 CAITRQGSSYEQYF TGTGCCATCACTAGACAGGGGTCCTCCTACGAGCAGTACTTC
TRBJ2-4 TRBV5-6 NA TRBD2 CASSSTSGAILAKNIQYF TGTGCCAGCAGCTCCACTAGCGGGGCCATCCTAGCCAAAAACATTCAGTACTTC